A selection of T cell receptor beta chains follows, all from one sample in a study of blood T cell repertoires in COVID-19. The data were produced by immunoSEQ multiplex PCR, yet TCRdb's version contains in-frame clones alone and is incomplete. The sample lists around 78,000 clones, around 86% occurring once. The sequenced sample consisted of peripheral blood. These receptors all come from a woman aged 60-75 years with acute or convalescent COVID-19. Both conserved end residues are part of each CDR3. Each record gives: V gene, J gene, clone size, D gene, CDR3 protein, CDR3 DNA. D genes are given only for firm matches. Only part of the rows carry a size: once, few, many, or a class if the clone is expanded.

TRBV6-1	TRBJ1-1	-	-	CASREETGLNTEAFF	TGTGCCAGCAGGGAAGAGACAGGACTGAACACTGAAGCTTTCTTT
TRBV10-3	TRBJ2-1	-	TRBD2	CAISESTSGNNEQFF	TGTGCCATCAGTGAGTCTACTAGCGGGAACAATGAGCAGTTCTTC
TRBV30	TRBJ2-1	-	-	CAWSERRAGSYNEQFF	TGTGCCTGGAGTGAACGTCGGGCGGGGTCCTACAATGAGCAGTTCTTC
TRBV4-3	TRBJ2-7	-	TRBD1	CASSQVGTGFYEQYF	TGCGCCAGCAGCCAAGTCGGGACAGGTTTCTACGAGCAGTACTTC
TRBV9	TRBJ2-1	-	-	CASSASEVAVYNEQFF	TGTGCCAGCAGCGCCTCAGAGGTAGCGGTGTACAATGAGCAGTTCTTC
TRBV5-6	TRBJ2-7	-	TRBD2	CASSPPSGGLSYEQYF	TGTGCCAGCAGCCCCCCCAGCGGGGGCCTCTCCTACGAGCAGTACTTC
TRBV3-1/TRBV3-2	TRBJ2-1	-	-	CASSRAPSGNEQFF	TGTGCCAGCAGCAGAGCCCCCTCGGGGAATGAGCAGTTCTTC
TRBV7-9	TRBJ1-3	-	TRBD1	CASRPWADRGHGNTIYF	TGTGCCAGCAGACCATGGGCAGACAGGGGGCATGGAAACACCATATATTTT
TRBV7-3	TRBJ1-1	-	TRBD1	CASSTTGGEAFF	TGTGCCAGCAGCACCACAGGGGGTGAAGCTTTCTTT
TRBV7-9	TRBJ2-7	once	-	CASSLVRGSTSYEQYF	TGTGCCAGCAGCTTAGTTCGGGGTTCGACCTCCTACGAGCAGTACTTC